This T cell receptor (beta chain) was recorded in a study of CD8+ T cells in alopecia areata. The overall study: Each of the treated patients was given oral tofacitinib, 5 to 10 mg twice daily, for moderate-to-severe alopecia areata. Treatment with tofacitinib (6 to 18 months) was followed by 6 months off drug.

The authors extracted RNA and reverse transcribed it into cDNA as the sequencing template. Clones were read by immunoSEQ multiplex PCR, and TCRdb kept only the in-frame ones, dropping some. The table includes 150,000 or so clones, 45% to 60% detected once. Trimming removed 4 bases from V and 2 bases from J; junction bases left unmatched: 3. The CDR3 has 13 residues. CDR1 and CDR2 (germline): GTSNPN, SVGIG (reference sequence). A note on this clone: The antigen is not known.

General observations from the study: Higher clonality was seen in lesional scalp than in normal scalp, especially in alopecia totalis/universalis. TCR sharing was clearer in mice than between patients, perhaps partly owing to patient HLA diversity.

Sequenced: CD4+ T cells sorted from blood. This chain joins TRBV30 and TRBJ1-1; the match to TRBD1 covers 8 bases. This TCR derives from a human donor with alopecia areata. CDR3 region: CAWNGQGNTEAFF. The CDR3 DNA is TGTGCCTGGAATGGACAGGGAAACACTGAAGCTTTCTTT.